This TCR beta chain came from a study of vaccination effects on CD4 cells after COVID-19. Study information: After the second dose, samples were taken at median day 72.

The authors isolated CD4+ T cells after around nine days of culture. Each participant was administered two doses of either the BNT162b2 or the mRNA-1273 vaccine. According to the study, vaccine recipients showed no prior SARS-CoV-2 infection and negative nucleocapsid antibodies. With respect to this clone: Its specificity is unknown.

Study-level results: In vaccinees who were healthy, merely 1 out of 255 vaccine-induced clones cross-reacted with common cold coronaviruses.

Assay: immunoSEQ multiplex PCR; the TCRdb copy retains only in-frame clones and omits some. This table holds under 35,000 clones, 74% found once. The V gene's germline CDR1 is MNHEY and CDR2 SVGAGI. V lost 7 bases, J lost 6 bases, and 12 bases lay in between. CDR3 length equals 12 residues. This receptor was taken from a human donor who received a COVID-19 vaccine. The V gene is TRBV6-5, the J gene TRBJ1-1; D is uncertain. Specimen: CD4+ T cells from PBMCs cultured without peptide, collected after COVID-19 vaccination. This CDR3 reads CASISWLSEAFF. The DNA of the CDR3 is TGTGCCAGCATATCGTGGCTTTCTGAAGCTTTCTTT.